These 23 T cell receptor beta chains were sequenced from one sample in a study of T-cell memory formation after mild COVID-19. TCRdb reprocessed the 5' RACE reads with MiXCR, giving one entry per CDR3 protein. The sample has 500,000 to 600,000 distinct CDR3 sequences, 15% to 20% seen once. The specimen sequenced was PBMCs or a T cell subset sorted from them (not recorded which). These receptors originate from an adult woman who had mild COVID-19 (a few samples of this study predate the infection). Cell type and time point are not known.

This clonotype was counted many times. V usage is TRBV12-3 or TRBV12-4 and J usage is TRBJ1-1; D possibly corresponds to TRBD1 (6 bases). V lost 5 bases and J lost 3, with 10 bases in between. The CDR3 loop spans 13 amino acids. As DNA, the CDR3 is TGTGCCAGCAGTCCCTACAGGGACACTGAAGCTTTCTTT. As protein: CASSPYRDTEAFF.

This clonotype has just a few counts. This chain uses TRBV29-1 with TRBJ1-1; no reliable D call. The CDR3 sequence is 11 residues long. Germline loops: CDR1 SQVTM, CDR2 ANQGSEA. Trimming removed 7 bases at V and 1 base at J, with 7 bases between. The CDR3 bases are TGCAGCGGTAACTCGAACACTGAAGCTTTCTTT. As protein: CSGNSNTEAFF.

V is TRBV11-1 and J is TRBJ1-1; TRBD1 is a possible D gene (6 bases). V lost 1 base to trimming and J lost 4 bases, with 7 bases between them. The CDR3 has 13 residues. CDR1 SGHAT and CDR2 FQDESV come from the germline V gene (reference sequence). CDR3 sequence (DNA): TGTGCCAGCAGCTTAGTGGACAGCACTGAAGCTTTCTTT. It translates to CASSLVDSTEAFF.

Only a few counts were recorded for this clonotype. This chain uses TRBV7-9 with TRBJ1-1; D remains ambiguous. Trimming removed 5 bases at V and 1 base at J, with 8 bases between. Per the germline V gene, CDR1 is SEHNR and CDR2 is FQNEAQ (reference sequence). The CDR3 consists of 13 residues. The CDR3 loop is CASSAGTNTEAFF. In nucleotides, the CDR3 is TGTGCCAGCAGCGCGGGAACGAACACTGAAGCTTTCTTT.

This clonotype showed up just a few times. The chain has TRBV29-1 and TRBJ2-2; tentatively, D is TRBD1 or TRBD2 (5 bases each). This CDR3 spans 14 amino acids. Germline values: CDR1 SQVTM, CDR2 ANQGSEA. The V gene lost 2 bases and the J gene lost 5 bases, with 12 bases spanning the gap. The CDR3 is CSVEFAGRTGELFF. The CDR3 DNA sequence: TGCAGCGTTGAATTTGCAGGGAGAACCGGGGAGCTGTTTTTT.

This clonotype came up a few times. CDR3 sequence: CATSGTWTSRDNEQFF. The CDR3 bases are TGTGCCACCAGCGGTACTTGGACCTCACGAGACAATGAGCAGTTCTTC. The chain is built from TRBV15 and TRBJ2-1; D uncertain. CDR3 length equals 16 residues. CDR1 is LNHNV, CDR2 YYDKDF, per germline (reference sequence). V was cut by 5 bases and J by 5 bases, with 19 bases left in between.

CDR3 protein: CSASLLGNTIYF. CDR3 DNA: TGCAGTGCTTCTCTACTGGGAAACACCATATATTTT. This chain uses TRBV20-1 with TRBJ1-3; D ambiguous. In germline, CDR1 is DFQATT, CDR2 SNEGSKA (reference sequence). V was pared by 5 bases and J by 4 bases, with 9 bases between. CDR3 length equals 12 residues.

This clonotype was recorded at least ten times. This sequence joins TRBV20-1 and TRBJ2-3; tentative D call: TRBD2 (6 bases). The CDR3 is made up of 14 amino acids. Trimming took off 0 bases at V and 3 bases at J, with 10 bases between the two ends. The V gene's germline CDR1 is DFQATT and CDR2 SNEGSKA (reference sequence). CDR3 sequence reads: CSARDDGRTDTQYF. The CDR3 DNA sequence: TGCAGTGCTAGAGATGATGGGAGGACAGATACGCAGTATTTT.

J is TRBJ1-2 and V is TRBV27; D remains unclear. The CDR3 contains 14 residues. CDR1 and CDR2 (germline): MNHEY, SMNVEV (reference sequence). V lost 4 bases, J lost 8 bases, and 17 bases lay in between. The CDR3 coding sequence is TGTGCCAGCAGTTCACTTTCCGGAGAATACGGCTACACCTTC. As protein: CASSSLSGEYGYTF.

Only a few counts were recorded for this clonotype. This chain connects TRBV2 to TRBJ2-3, with unresolved D. Between the trimmed V and J ends, which lost 4 bases and 1 base, there was a span of 12 bases. The germline gives CDR1 SNHLY, CDR2 FYNNEI. The CDR3 loop spans 15 amino acids. CDR3 sequence (DNA): TGTGCCAGCAGTGGGTTAAGCGCGGGCACAGATACGCAGTATTTT. It yields the protein CASSGLSAGTDTQYF.

The chain recombines TRBV20-1 with TRBJ1-2; TRBD1 is a possible D gene (6 bases). The CDR3 is made up of 12 amino acids. The germline gives CDR1 DFQATT, CDR2 SNEGSKA (reference sequence). Trimming took 7 bases from V and 3 from J, leaving 12 bases between them. CDR3 amino acids: CSVDRRDYGYTF. CDR3 coding DNA: TGCAGTGTCGACAGGAGAGACTATGGCTACACCTTC.

Only a few counts were recorded for this clonotype. V is TRBV7-8 and J is TRBJ1-1; 9 nucleotides agree with TRBD1. The V and J ends lost 4 bases and 1 base, in that order; junction bases with no gene match: 7. The germline V gene has CDR1 SGHVS and CDR2 FQNEAQ. CDR3 size: 16 residues. Written as DNA, the CDR3 is TGTGCCAGCAGCTCGCCGGGACAGGGAACGAACACTGAAGCTTTCTTT. Its protein product is CASSSPGQGTNTEAFF.

This clonotype was counted between two and nine times. V gene TRBV29-1 combines with J gene TRBJ2-7; TRBD1 aligns across 7 bases. CDR3 size: 13 residues. Trimming at V came to 5 bases and at J to 0 bases, leaving 4 bases not matched to a gene. Germline V lookup: CDR1 SQVTM, CDR2 ANQGSEA. The chain's CDR3 is CSVTRDSSYEQYF. CDR3 nucleotide sequence: TGCAGCGTTACCCGGGACAGCTCCTACGAGCAGTACTTC.

The gene calls are TRBV7-8 and TRBJ1-1; possibly TRBD1 for D (6 bases). The CDR3 has 15 amino acids. Trimming stripped 1 base from V and 4 bases from J, with 13 bases between. Germline values: CDR1 SGHVS, CDR2 FQNEAQ. DNA of the CDR3: TGTGCCAGCAGCTTAGAGGGACACCGCGGCACTGAAGCTTTCTTT. This encodes CASSLEGHRGTEAFF.

The gene calls are TRBV5-8 and TRBJ2-7; the D is unclear. Trimming removed 6 bases at V and 4 bases at J, with 26 bases between. Germline values: CDR1 SGHTS, CDR2 YDEGEE. CDR3 length equals 17 residues. CDR3: CASTRVQSRPAAYEQYF. In nucleotides, the CDR3 is TGTGCCAGCACCCGTGTCCAGAGTCGGCCCGCGGCTTACGAGCAGTACTTC.

The chain couples TRBV10-3 to TRBJ2-5, with D possibly called TRBD1 or TRBD2 (5 bases each). This CDR3 contains 17 residues. Germline loops: CDR1 ENHRY, CDR2 SYGVKD. Trimming pared 3 bases from V and 3 bases from J, leaving 20 bases between. Here the CDR3 DNA reads TGTGCCATCAGTGAAGATGGGGGAGCGTGGCGGAAAGAGACCCAGTACTTC. Protein sequence: CAISEDGGAWRKETQYF.

This clonotype was seen a few times. J is TRBJ2-7 and V is TRBV10-3; no clear D. Germline CDR1 reads ENHRY; CDR2 reads SYGVKD. This CDR3 spans 11 amino acids. Trimming left V 2 bases short and J 6 bases short, with 5 bases between. CDR3 protein: CAISEISEQYF. The CDR3 bases are TGTGCCATCAGTGAGATCTCCGAGCAGTACTTC.

Ten or more counts support this clonotype. The chain couples TRBV5-1 to TRBJ2-4; 8 bases match TRBD1. The CDR3 spans 17 residues. Unmatched junction bases numbered 17, after V lost 9 bases and J lost 3 bases. Germline values: CDR1 SGHRS, CDR2 YFSETQ. CDR3 nucleotides: TGCGCCATCGACAGGGGACCCTTGAAGGTGGGCAAAAACATTCAGTACTTC. It is translated as CAIDRGPLKVGKNIQYF.

The chain carries TRBV2 and TRBJ2-3; weak D call: TRBD2 (5 bases). CDR3 length: 14 residues. The germline V and J ends were trimmed by 7 bases and 5 bases, with 16 bases remaining between them. The germline V gene has CDR1 SNHLY and CDR2 FYNNEI. DNA for the CDR3: TGTGCCAGCAACCGTTATTTAGCGTTAGATACGCAGTATTTT. This codes for CASNRYLALDTQYF.

This clonotype was observed a few times. The V gene is TRBV2, the J gene TRBJ2-6; 9 nucleotides align to TRBD1. Germline V gives CDR1 SNHLY, CDR2 FYNNEI. The V gene end was trimmed by 7 bases and the J gene end by 1 base; junction bases not matched to a gene: 5. This CDR3 region has 16 residues. The CDR3 bases are TGTGCCAGCACCCGACAGGGGGGATCTGGGGCCAACGTCCTGACTTTC. It is translated as CASTRQGGSGANVLTF.

This clonotype appeared a few times. The chain combines TRBV12-3 or TRBV12-4 with TRBJ1-2; D call uncertain. The CDR3 is 13 residues long. Between the trimmed V and J ends, which lost 6 bases and 4 bases, there was a span of 12 bases. CDR3 in DNA: TGTGCCAGCAGATCCACCCAGCCCTATGGCTACACCTTC. Its protein is CASRSTQPYGYTF.

This clonotype was found a few times. The V and J genes are TRBV19 and TRBJ2-5; the match to TRBD1 covers 8 bases. Germline CDR1 is LNHDA and CDR2 is SQIVND (reference sequence). This CDR3 contains 13 residues. The V segment lost 4 bases and the J segment 5 bases; nucleotides outside the gene matches: 3. The CDR3 protein is CASSNNRGETQYF. CDR3 nucleotide sequence: TGTGCCAGTAGTAACAACAGGGGGGAGACCCAGTACTTC.

In its sample, this clonotype was seen a few times. CDR3 in DNA: TGTGCCAGCAGCTTGTCCGGGGACCCCTACGAGCAGTACTTC. Its protein is CASSLSGDPYEQYF. The rearrangement joins TRBV5-6 to TRBJ2-7; D possibly uses TRBD1 or TRBD2 (5 bases each). This CDR3 has 14 residues. V dropped 1 base and J dropped 2 bases, with 10 bases sitting between them. The V gene's germline CDR1 is SGHDT and CDR2 YYEEEE.